The clone carrying this TCR beta chain was picked up a small number of times. This sample is part of a study of blood T cell repertoires in COVID-19. As for the study in general: Collection of acute and convalescent COVID-19 samples took place in the United States, Italy and Spain. T cells, B-cell-depleted T cells, or PBMCs provided the cDNA or gDNA that served as material.

Germline V gives CDR1 LGHDT, CDR2 YNNKEL (reference sequence). Between the trimmed V and J ends, which lost 0 bases and 4 bases, there was a span of 9 bases. This CDR3 has 14 amino acids. Profiled with immunoSEQ multiplex PCR; TCRdb holds only in-frame clones, not every one. The profile shows about 180,000 clones, 86% of them singletons. Participant-reported clinical history was the basis for cohort assignment. Recovery meant two consecutive negative NP/OP PCR tests, professional clearance, or resolved symptoms. Specimen: PBMCs or T cells enriched from blood (not recorded which). The J gene is TRBJ1-1, the V gene TRBV3-1 (or the pseudogene TRBV3-2), with D possibly matching TRBD1 (6 bases). The TCR comes from a woman under 40 who had recovered from COVID-19. Here the CDR3 DNA reads TGTGCCAGCAGCCAAGACGGGGGGGCCACTGAAGCTTTCTTT. Amino acid sequence: CASSQDGGATEAFF.